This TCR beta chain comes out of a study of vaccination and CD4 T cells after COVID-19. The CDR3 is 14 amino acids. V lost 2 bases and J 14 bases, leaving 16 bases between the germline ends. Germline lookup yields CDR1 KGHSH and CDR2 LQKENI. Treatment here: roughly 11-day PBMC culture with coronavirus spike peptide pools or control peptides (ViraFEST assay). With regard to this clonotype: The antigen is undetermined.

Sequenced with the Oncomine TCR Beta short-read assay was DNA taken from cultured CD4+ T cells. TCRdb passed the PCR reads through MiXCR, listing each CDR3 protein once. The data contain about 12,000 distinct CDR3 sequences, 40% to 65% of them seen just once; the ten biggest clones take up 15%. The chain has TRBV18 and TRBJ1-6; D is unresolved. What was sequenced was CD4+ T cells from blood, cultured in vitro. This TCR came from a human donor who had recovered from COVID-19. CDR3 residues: CASSPYPHKGTLHF. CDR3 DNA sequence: TGTGCCAGCTCACCATACCCCCACAAGGGAACCCTCCACTTT.